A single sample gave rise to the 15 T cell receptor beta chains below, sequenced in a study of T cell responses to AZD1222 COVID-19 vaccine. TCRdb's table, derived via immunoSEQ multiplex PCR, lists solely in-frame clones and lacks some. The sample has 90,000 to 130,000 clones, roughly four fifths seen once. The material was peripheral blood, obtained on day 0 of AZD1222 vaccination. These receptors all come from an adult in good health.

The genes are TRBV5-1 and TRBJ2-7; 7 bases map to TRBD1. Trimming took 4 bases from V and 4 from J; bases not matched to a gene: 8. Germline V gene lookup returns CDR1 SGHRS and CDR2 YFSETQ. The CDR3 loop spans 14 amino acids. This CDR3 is CASSTGQAQYEQYF. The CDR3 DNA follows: TGCGCCAGCAGCACCGGACAGGCACAGTACGAGCAGTACTTC.

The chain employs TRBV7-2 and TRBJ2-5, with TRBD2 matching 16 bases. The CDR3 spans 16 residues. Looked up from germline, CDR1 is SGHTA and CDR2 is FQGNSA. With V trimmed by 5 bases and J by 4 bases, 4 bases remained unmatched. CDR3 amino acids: CASSPGTSGRGETQYF. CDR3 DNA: TGTGCCAGCAGCCCCGGGACTAGCGGGAGGGGAGAGACCCAGTACTTC.

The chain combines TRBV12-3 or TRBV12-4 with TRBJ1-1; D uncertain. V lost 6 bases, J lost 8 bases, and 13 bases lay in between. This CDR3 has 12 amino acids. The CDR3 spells CASRIINGEAFF. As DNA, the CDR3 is TGTGCCAGCAGGATAATAAACGGGGAAGCTTTCTTT.

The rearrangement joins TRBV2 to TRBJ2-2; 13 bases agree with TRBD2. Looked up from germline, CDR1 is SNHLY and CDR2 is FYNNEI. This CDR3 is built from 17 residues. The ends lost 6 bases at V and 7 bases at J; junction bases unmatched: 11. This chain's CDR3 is CASRQGGTSGMVGELFF. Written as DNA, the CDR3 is TGTGCCAGCAGGCAGGGGGGGACTAGCGGGATGGTCGGGGAGCTGTTTTTT. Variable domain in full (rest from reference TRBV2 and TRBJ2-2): EPEVTQTPSHQVTQMGQEVILRCVPISNHLYFYWYRQILGQKVEFLVSFYNNEISEKSEIFDDQFSVERPDGSNFTLKIRSTKLEDSAMYFCASRQGGTSGMVGELFFGEGSRLTVL.

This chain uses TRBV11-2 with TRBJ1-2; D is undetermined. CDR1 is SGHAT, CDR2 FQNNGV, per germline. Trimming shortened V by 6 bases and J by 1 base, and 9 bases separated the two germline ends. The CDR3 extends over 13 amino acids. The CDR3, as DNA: TGTGCCAGCAGTCCGGACCTTAACTATGGCTACACCTTC. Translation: CASSPDLNYGYTF.

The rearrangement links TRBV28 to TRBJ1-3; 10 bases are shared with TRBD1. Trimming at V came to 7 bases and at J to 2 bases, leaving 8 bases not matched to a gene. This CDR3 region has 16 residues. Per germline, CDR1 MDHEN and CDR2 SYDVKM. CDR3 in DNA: TGTGCCAGCACCCGATCCGGGACAGGGGCTGGAAACACCATATATTTT. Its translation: CASTRSGTGAGNTIYF.

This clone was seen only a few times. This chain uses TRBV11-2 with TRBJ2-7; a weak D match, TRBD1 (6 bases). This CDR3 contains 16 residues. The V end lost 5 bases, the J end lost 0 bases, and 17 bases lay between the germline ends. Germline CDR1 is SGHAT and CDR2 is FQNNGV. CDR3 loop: CASSLRGSGSSYEQYF. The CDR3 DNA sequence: TGTGCCAGCAGCCTGAGGGGGAGCGGTAGCTCCTACGAGCAGTACTTC.

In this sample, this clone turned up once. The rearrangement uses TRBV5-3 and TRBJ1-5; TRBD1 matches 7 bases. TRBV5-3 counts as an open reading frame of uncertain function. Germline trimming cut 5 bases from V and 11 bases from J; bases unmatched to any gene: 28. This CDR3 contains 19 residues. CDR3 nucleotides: TGTGCCAGAAGTCCCATAGGGACAGCGGGTCCGTGGGAAATCAGGTCCCAGCATTTT. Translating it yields CARSPIGTAGPWEIRSQHF.

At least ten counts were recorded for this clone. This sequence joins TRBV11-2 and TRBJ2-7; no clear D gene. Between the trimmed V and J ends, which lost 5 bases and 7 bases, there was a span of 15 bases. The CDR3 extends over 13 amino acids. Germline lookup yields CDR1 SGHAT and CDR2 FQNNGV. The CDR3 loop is CASSPVTRREQYF. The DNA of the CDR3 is TGTGCCAGCAGCCCGGTGACTCGTAGGGAGCAGTACTTC. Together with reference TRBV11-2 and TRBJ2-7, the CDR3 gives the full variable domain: EAGVAQSPRYKIIEKRQSVAFWCNPISGHATLYWYQQILGQGPKLLIQFQNNGVVDDSQLPKDRFSAERLKGVDSTLKIQPAKLEDSAVYLCASSPVTRREQYFGPGTRLTVT.

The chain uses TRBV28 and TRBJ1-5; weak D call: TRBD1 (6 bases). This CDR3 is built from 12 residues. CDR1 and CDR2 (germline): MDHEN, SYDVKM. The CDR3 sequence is CVSRGGNQPQHF. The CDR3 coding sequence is TGTGTCTCCAGGGGAGGCAATCAGCCCCAGCATTTT.

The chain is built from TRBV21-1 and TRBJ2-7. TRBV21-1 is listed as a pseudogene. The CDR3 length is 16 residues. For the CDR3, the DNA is TGTGCCAGCACGAAAAACGCATGGACGGATTGTTACGAGCAGTACTTC. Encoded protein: CASTKNAWTDCYEQYF.

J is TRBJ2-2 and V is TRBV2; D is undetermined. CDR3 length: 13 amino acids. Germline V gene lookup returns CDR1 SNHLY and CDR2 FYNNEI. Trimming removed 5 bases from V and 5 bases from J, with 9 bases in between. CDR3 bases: TGTGCCAGCAGTCTCGGAGAGACCGGGGAGCTGTTTTTT. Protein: CASSLGETGELFF.

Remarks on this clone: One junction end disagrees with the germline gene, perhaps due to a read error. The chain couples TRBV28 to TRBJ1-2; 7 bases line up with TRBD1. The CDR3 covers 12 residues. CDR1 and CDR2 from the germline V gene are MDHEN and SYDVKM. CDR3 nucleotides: TGTGCCAGCAGCTTAGGGGGCTGGGGCTACACCTTT. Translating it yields CASSLGGWGYTF.

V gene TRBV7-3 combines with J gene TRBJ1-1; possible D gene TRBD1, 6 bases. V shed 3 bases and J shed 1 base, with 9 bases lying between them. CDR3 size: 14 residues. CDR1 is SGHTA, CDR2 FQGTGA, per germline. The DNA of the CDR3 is TGTGCCAGCAGCTTGGGACACTCGAACACTGAAGCTTTCTTT. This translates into CASSLGHSNTEAFF.

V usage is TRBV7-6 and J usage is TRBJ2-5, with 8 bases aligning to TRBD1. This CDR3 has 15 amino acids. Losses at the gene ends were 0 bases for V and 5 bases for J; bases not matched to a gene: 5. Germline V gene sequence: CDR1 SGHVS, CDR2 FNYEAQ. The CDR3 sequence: CASSLATGVWETQYF. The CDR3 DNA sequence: TGTGCCAGCAGCTTAGCGACAGGGGTTTGGGAGACCCAGTACTTC.